This T cell receptor (beta chain) was profiled in a study of CD8+ T cells in alopecia areata. The overall study: Treated patients were dosed with oral tofacitinib, taking 5 to 10 mg twice daily. The protocol delivered tofacitinib for 6 to 18 months, then withdrew it for 6 months.

Study observations and caveats: Researchers reported that TCR sharing among patients proved less clear than in mice, possibly HLA-linked.

V lost 3 bases and J lost 8, with 13 bases in between. CDR3 size: 13 residues. In germline, CDR1 is SGHDN, CDR2 FVKESK. Sequencing used cDNA as its template, made by extracting RNA and reverse transcribing it. Measured with immunoSEQ multiplex PCR; TCRdb has only the in-frame clones, and not every one. The sample comprises 150,000 to 200,000 clones, less than 80% of which are singletons, and approximately 10% rests with the top ten. With regard to this clone: Its antigen is undetermined.

Sequenced here: CD8+ T cells sorted from blood, sampled at week 0. V is TRBV14 and J is TRBJ1-2; D is perhaps TRBD1 (6 bases). This sequence originates from a human donor with alopecia areata. The CDR3 protein is CASSQYGGGGYTF. The CDR3 DNA reads as TGTGCCAGCAGCCAGTACGGGGGCGGCGGCTACACCTTC. Drawing the rest from reference TRBV14 and TRBJ1-2, the complete variable domain is EAGVTQFPSHSVIEKGQTVTLRCDPISGHDNLYWYRRVMGKEIKFLLHFVKESKQDESGMPNNRFLAERTGGTYSTLKVQPAELEDSGVYFCASSQYGGGGYTFGSGTRLTVV.